This section outlines one T cell receptor (beta chain) sequence together with its context. Only in-frame clones appear in the TCRdb table, and some are missing; sequencing was by immunoSEQ multiplex PCR. The sample includes 150,000 or so clones, about 93% of them seen just once. This sample is drawn from a study of control samples from healthy donors and cancer patients. The sequenced sample was PBMCs. This sequence originates from a man aged 60-69 years with colorectal cancer.

CDR3 nucleotides: TGCAGCGCCTTACCGGACAGCCTGAACACTGAAGCTTTCTTT. It yields the protein CSALPDSLNTEAFF. The chain links TRBV29-1 to TRBJ1-1; D might be TRBD1 (6 bases). Trimming cost V 7 bases and J 0 bases, with 15 bases left between them. CDR3 length: 14 residues. Germline CDR1 is SQVTM and CDR2 is ANQGSEA.